Below are 32 T cell receptor beta chains sequenced from a single sample in a study of T cell responses to AZD1222 COVID-19 vaccine. Profiled with immunoSEQ multiplex PCR; TCRdb holds only in-frame clones, not every one. The sample consists of some 170,000 clones, 85% to 90% of them appearing once. Sequencing used peripheral blood, obtained 28 days after the second dose of the MenACWY control vaccine. These receptor sequences come from an adult who received the MenACWY meningococcal vaccine as a control.

This clone has just a few counts. The CDR3 region has the DNA TGCGCCAGCAGCCAAGGGACAGGGAATTCACCCCTCCACTTT. This sequence encodes CASSQGTGNSPLHF. This rearrangement joins TRBV4-3 to TRBJ1-6, with 8 bases fitting TRBD1. Germline V gives CDR1 LGHNA, CDR2 YSLEER. The CDR3 length is 14 residues. With 1 base clipped from V and 7 bases from J, the junction kept 0 bases outside the gene matches.

The chain links TRBV12-1 to TRBJ2-7; TRBD2, the table's D call, was not compared with the DNA. TRBV12-1 is a documented pseudogene. The CDR3 loop spans 14 amino acids. The CDR3 nucleotides are TGTGCCAGCAGCTTTAGGCGGGAGGACTACGAGCAGTACTTC. Amino acid sequence: CASSFRREDYEQYF.

The rearrangement uses TRBV19 and TRBJ1-1; D possibly corresponds to TRBD1 (6 bases). V lost 4 bases to trimming and J lost 1 base, with 13 bases between them. The CDR3 spans 15 residues. The germline gives CDR1 LNHDA, CDR2 SQIVND (reference sequence). CDR3: CASSTWGGENTEAFF. CDR3 coding DNA: TGTGCCAGTAGTACTTGGGGGGGCGAGAACACTGAAGCTTTCTTT.

The rearrangement uses TRBV5-1 and TRBJ2-1; D not certain. Per germline, CDR1 SGHRS and CDR2 YFSETQ. The CDR3 extends over 11 amino acids. V shed 4 bases and J shed 10 bases, with 9 bases lying between them. In DNA, the CDR3 is TGCGCCAGCAGCCCCCACGTAGAGCAGTTCTTC. It specifies CASSPHVEQFF.

The chain is built from TRBV6-5 and TRBJ2-7; D is undetermined. The length of the CDR3 is 10 residues. The V end was cut by 8 bases, the J end by 6 bases, with 8 bases between. Germline values: CDR1 MNHEY, CDR2 SVGAGI. The chain's CDR3 is CASGRIEQYF. The DNA for the CDR3 is TGTGCCAGCGGACGGATCGAGCAGTACTTC.

J is TRBJ2-3 and V is TRBV6-5; D is undetermined. CDR1 and CDR2 from the germline V gene are MNHEY and SVGAGI. The V and J ends lost 0 bases and 6 bases respectively, with 7 bases between them. CDR3 length: 13 residues. CDR3 amino acids: CASSYSTADTQYF. For the CDR3, the DNA is TGTGCCAGCAGTTACTCGACGGCGGATACGCAGTATTTT.

The gene calls are TRBV7-2 and TRBJ2-7; D gene uncertain. Germline lookup yields CDR1 SGHTA and CDR2 FQGNSA. The CDR3 totals 13 residues. V was shortened by 5 bases and J by 5 bases, with 13 bases between the two germline ends. Written as DNA, the CDR3 is TGTGCCAGCAGCCTCGTTCCGGACCACGAGCAGTACTTC. Amino acids: CASSLVPDHEQYF.

This chain uses TRBV6-5 with TRBJ2-6; unclear D gene. V lost 5 bases, J lost 4 bases, and 9 bases lay in between. Germline lookup yields CDR1 MNHEY and CDR2 SVGAGI. The CDR3 length is 14 residues. The CDR3 region has the DNA TGTGCCAGCAGTCCCCCCCCAGGGGCCAACGTCCTGACTTTC. Its protein is CASSPPPGANVLTF.

V is TRBV4-3 and J is TRBJ1-1, with TRBD1 as a possible D gene (5 bases). The CDR3 totals 14 residues. Per the germline V gene, CDR1 is LGHNA and CDR2 is YSLEER. The ends were cut back, 0 bases at V and 6 bases at J, with 11 bases in the middle. The CDR3 DNA sequence: TGCGCCAGCAGCCAAGACAATCTAGGGGCTGAAGCTTTCTTT. Translated, it gives CASSQDNLGAEAFF.

V usage is TRBV6-5 and J usage is TRBJ2-5, with D uncertain. The V end was cut by 0 bases, the J end by 1 base, with 6 bases between. Germline V gives CDR1 MNHEY, CDR2 SVGAGI. The CDR3 is made up of 14 amino acids. The CDR3 loop is CASSYSTPQETQYF. The CDR3 bases are TGTGCCAGCAGTTACTCGACCCCCCAAGAGACCCAGTACTTC.

The gene calls are TRBV19 and TRBJ1-5; D possibly corresponds to TRBD1 (5 bases). This CDR3 comprises 15 residues. The germline V gene has CDR1 LNHDA and CDR2 SQIVND (reference sequence). V lost 3 bases and J 5 bases, leaving 14 bases between the germline ends. The CDR3 DNA follows: TGTGCCAGTAGTATCCTCGCGGGGGGGTATCAGCCCCAGCATTTT. It encodes CASSILAGGYQPQHF.

This chain links TRBV5-1 with TRBJ1-2; D is possibly TRBD1 (6 bases). V was pared by 4 bases and J by 5 bases, with 12 bases between. The CDR3 spans 13 residues. CDR1 is SGHRS and CDR2 is YFSETQ in the germline V gene. DNA for the CDR3: TGCGCCAGCAGCGACGGACAGATGTATGGCTACACCTTC. This gives the protein CASSDGQMYGYTF. Full variable domain (remainder filled in from reference TRBV5-1 and TRBJ1-2): KAGVTQTPRYLIKTRGQQVTLSCSPISGHRSVSWYQQTPGQGLQFLFEYFSETQRNKGNFPGRFSGRQFSNSRSEMNVSTLELGDSALYLCASSDGQMYGYTFGSGTRLTVV.

The chain links TRBV3-1 (or the pseudogene TRBV3-2) to TRBJ2-7; D not certain. V was trimmed by 6 bases and J by 6 bases, leaving 12 bases between them. The germline V gene encodes CDR1 LGHDT and CDR2 YNNKEL (reference sequence). This CDR3 region has 12 residues. This CDR3 reads CASSHLRGEQYF. In nucleotides, the CDR3 is TGTGCCAGCAGTCACCTTCGAGGCGAGCAGTACTTC.

V and J are TRBV25-1 and TRBJ1-2; tentative D call: TRBD1 (6 bases). Germline CDR1 and CDR2: MGHDK and SYGVNS. Trimming left V 2 bases short and J 4 bases short, with 11 bases between. The CDR3 has 14 amino acids. CDR3 nucleotides: TGTGCCAGCAGTGAAAGGGGGTTAGGCTATGGCTACACCTTC. Its protein product is CASSERGLGYGYTF.

The V call is TRBV30, the J call TRBJ2-4, with 9 bases matching TRBD1. Germline V gives CDR1 GTSNPN, CDR2 SVGIG (reference sequence). Trimming removed 2 bases from V and 2 bases from J; junction bases left unmatched: 7. There are 16 residues in the CDR3. This CDR3 reads CAWSRDRDSSKNIQYF. DNA of the CDR3: TGTGCCTGGAGTCGGGACAGGGACTCATCCAAAAACATTCAGTACTTC.

This clone was found once. The chain joins TRBV4-3 to TRBJ2-7; D might be TRBD1 (6 bases). CDR1 is LGHNA and CDR2 is YSLEER in the germline V gene. Deletions cut 1 base from V and 3 bases from J, with 13 bases between. CDR3 length: 15 residues. CDR3 in DNA: TGCGCCAGCAGCCAAGGGGACACAACTTACTACGAGCAGTACTTC. Amino acid sequence: CASSQGDTTYYEQYF.

This rearrangement joins TRBV7-9 to TRBJ1-5; D might be TRBD1 (6 bases). The germline gives CDR1 SEHNR, CDR2 FQNEAQ (reference sequence). V was cut by 4 bases and J by 4 bases, with 8 bases left in between. This CDR3 region has 13 residues. The CDR3 reads CASSSQGNQPQHF. The CDR3 DNA is TGTGCCAGCAGCTCACAGGGAAATCAGCCCCAGCATTTT.

The V gene is TRBV5-1, the J gene TRBJ2-5, with 9 bases aligning to TRBD1. V was pared by 3 bases and J by 3 bases, with 3 bases of the junction left unmatched. This CDR3 has 14 residues. Germline values: CDR1 SGHRS, CDR2 YFSETQ. In nucleotides, the CDR3 is TGCGCCAGCAGCTCACAGGGGGCTGAAGAGACCCAGTACTTC. Translated, it gives CASSSQGAEETQYF. Supplemented by reference TRBV5-1 and TRBJ2-5, the full variable domain reads KAGVTQTPRYLIKTRGQQVTLSCSPISGHRSVSWYQQTPGQGLQFLFEYFSETQRNKGNFPGRFSGRQFSNSRSEMNVSTLELGDSALYLCASSSQGAEETQYFGPGTRLLVL.

This chain uses TRBV27 with TRBJ2-7, with D perhaps being TRBD1 or TRBD2 (5 bases each). This CDR3 contains 14 residues. CDR1 is MNHEY, CDR2 SMNVEV, per germline (reference sequence). Trimming pared 2 bases from V and 6 bases from J, leaving 14 bases between. DNA for the CDR3: TGTGCCAGCAGTTTAAACCTCTTGGGACGCGAGCAGTACTTC. The encoded protein is CASSLNLLGREQYF.

V is TRBV21-1 and J is TRBJ2-1; the table's D call TRBD2 went unverified against the DNA. TRBV21-1 is noted as a pseudogene. The CDR3 loop spans 18 amino acids. CDR3 DNA sequence: TGTGCCAGCAGCAGCCCTTCACTAACGGGAGGGGTAAGCATTGAGCAGTTCTTC. It is translated as CASSSPSLTGGVSIEQFF.

V is TRBV6-1 and J is TRBJ1-4; a possible D gene is TRBD1 (6 bases). The germline gives CDR1 MNHNS, CDR2 SASEGT. V lost 2 bases, J lost 4 bases, and 11 bases lay in between. CDR3 length: 15 residues. The CDR3 spells CASSESGAYNEKLFF. The DNA of the CDR3 is TGTGCCAGCAGTGAATCGGGGGCTTATAATGAAAAACTGTTTTTT.

The genes are TRBV20-1 and TRBJ1-1, with unresolved D. V lost 7 bases and J lost 2, with 8 bases in between. The CDR3 runs 11 residues. The germline V gene encodes CDR1 DFQATT and CDR2 SNEGSKA (reference sequence). The chain's CDR3 is CSVKGNTEAFF. The DNA of the CDR3 is TGCAGTGTTAAGGGAAACACTGAAGCTTTCTTT.

This clone was found once. This chain joins TRBV10-3 and TRBJ2-3, with 10 nucleotides matching TRBD2. The junction had 13 bases not matched to a gene; V was cut back by 4 bases and J by 0 bases. Germline V gene lookup returns CDR1 ENHRY and CDR2 SYGVKD. The CDR3 is made up of 19 amino acids. This chain's CDR3 is CAISASSGGIITSTDTQYF. The CDR3 DNA reads TGTGCCATCAGTGCTTCTAGCGGGGGAATCATTACTAGCACAGATACGCAGTATTTT.

There are a few counts of this clone. V is TRBV2 and J is TRBJ1-2; 7 bases agree with TRBD1. V was pared by 5 bases and J by 1 base, with 1 base of the junction left unmatched. The CDR3 consists of 13 residues. Germline V gives CDR1 SNHLY, CDR2 FYNNEI. The CDR3: CASSNRGNYGYTF. The CDR3 DNA follows: TGTGCCAGCAGTAACAGGGGTAACTATGGCTACACCTTC.

This clone appeared once. The chain links TRBV28 to TRBJ2-1, with D perhaps matching TRBD2 (6 bases). The V end was cut by 1 base, the J end by 0 bases, with 10 bases between. Germline CDR1 and CDR2: MDHEN and SYDVKM. The CDR3 loop spans 16 amino acids. CDR3 in DNA: TGTGCCAGCAGTTTATTCCGGGGGATCTCCTACAATGAGCAGTTCTTC. Its translation: CASSLFRGISYNEQFF.

This chain uses TRBV5-1 with TRBJ2-1; D not certain. CDR1 and CDR2 (germline): SGHRS, YFSETQ. This CDR3 region has 13 residues. Between the trimmed V and J ends, which lost 0 bases and 4 bases, there was a span of 5 bases. The CDR3 nucleotides read TGCGCCAGCAGCTTGGTACCATACAATGAGCAGTTCTTC. Protein product: CASSLVPYNEQFF.

J is TRBJ2-5 and V is TRBV30, with 12 bases fitting TRBD2. Germline CDR1 GTSNPN, CDR2 SVGIG (reference sequence). This CDR3 comprises 15 residues. With V trimmed by 5 bases and J by 5 bases, 9 bases remained unmatched. The CDR3 here is CAWGLAGGPGETQYF. The CDR3 coding sequence is TGTGCCTGGGGCCTAGCGGGAGGGCCGGGGGAGACCCAGTACTTC.

V usage is TRBV28 and J usage is TRBJ2-1, with 8 bases fitting TRBD1. The germline V gene has CDR1 MDHEN and CDR2 SYDVKM. The CDR3 is made up of 14 amino acids. The V and J ends lost 6 bases and 3 bases, in that order; junction bases with no gene match: 4. CDR3 in DNA: TGTGCCAGCAGGGGGACAGGTAGCTACAATGAGCAGTTCTTC. Its translation is CASRGTGSYNEQFF. The full variable domain, completed using reference TRBV28 and TRBJ2-1, is DVKVTQSSRYLVKRTGEKVFLECVQDMDHENMFWYRQDPGLGLRLIYFSYDVKMKEKGDIPEGYSVSREKKERFSLILESASTNQTSMYLCASRGTGSYNEQFFGPGTRLTVL.

The genes are TRBV28 and TRBJ1-5; D is unclear. There are 14 residues in the CDR3. Germline CDR1 reads MDHEN; CDR2 reads SYDVKM. V lost 2 bases, J lost 5 bases, and 10 bases lay in between. CDR3 sequence (DNA): TGTGCCAGCAGTTTACGGCTACTCGATCAGCCCCAGCATTTT. Amino acid sequence: CASSLRLLDQPQHF. Drawing the rest from reference TRBV28 and TRBJ1-5, the complete variable domain is DVKVTQSSRYLVKRTGEKVFLECVQDMDHENMFWYRQDPGLGLRLIYFSYDVKMKEKGDIPEGYSVSREKKERFSLILESASTNQTSMYLCASSLRLLDQPQHFGDGTRLSIL.

J is TRBJ1-4 and V is TRBV20-1; D is undetermined. The V and J ends lost 8 bases and 8 bases respectively, with 12 bases between them. The V gene's germline CDR1 is DFQATT and CDR2 SNEGSKA (reference sequence). The CDR3 covers 11 residues. CDR3: CSSPGGEKLFF. In nucleotides, the CDR3 is TGCAGTTCGCCCGGCGGGGAAAAACTGTTTTTT.

The rearrangement joins TRBV6-2 or TRBV6-3 to TRBJ2-7; D perhaps matches TRBD1 (6 bases). Germline loops: CDR1 MNHEY, CDR2 SVGEGT. The CDR3 covers 12 residues. The V and J ends lost 5 bases and 4 bases respectively, with 9 bases between them. The CDR3 DNA is TGTGCCAGCAGTACAGGGAAATACGAGCAGTACTTC. Translated: CASSTGKYEQYF.

The genes are TRBV28 and TRBJ2-7, with TRBD2 matching over 9 bases. With V trimmed by 5 bases and J by 4 bases, 9 bases remained unmatched. The CDR3 spans 15 residues. Per the germline V gene, CDR1 is MDHEN and CDR2 is SYDVKM. CDR3 sequence: CASSPPGTSRYEQYF. The CDR3 nucleotides read TGTGCCAGCAGTCCCCCCGGGACTAGCAGATACGAGCAGTACTTC.